Described below is a single T cell receptor (beta chain) sequence and its context. The data were obtained in a study of blood T cell repertoires in COVID-19. Source study methods: Researchers report that nucleated cell counts were estimated from reference gene primer amplification. TCRdb's table, derived via immunoSEQ multiplex PCR, lists solely in-frame clones and lacks some. V and J calls and clone size come straight from that table; D and trimming were deduced from the DNA. Among over 150,000 clones listed, about 80% were seen once. CDR1 and CDR2 (germline): SNHLY, FYNNEI. The CDR3 is 18 amino acids. Germline trimming cut 6 bases from V and 0 bases from J; bases unmatched to any gene: 12.

The sequence came from a woman in her 70s in a cohort exposed to, infected with or recovered from COVID-19 (not recorded which). The J gene is TRBJ2-1, the V gene TRBV2; 9 bases agree with TRBD2. Sequencing was performed on PBMCs or T cells enriched from blood (not recorded which). The CDR3 region has the DNA TGTGCCAGCAGCCAGGGAACTAGCGGGCCAAGCTCCTACAATGAGCAGTTCTTC. Its protein is CASSQGTSGPSSYNEQFF.